The source of this T cell receptor beta chain is a study of blood T cell repertoires in COVID-19 (dated by TCRdb to the early 2020s). Regarding the complete study: Samples from collaborators originated in the United States, Italy and Spain and spanned both the acute and convalescent phases of COVID-19. The material from the prospective study consisted of cDNA or gDNA derived from T cells, B-cell-depleted T cells, or PBMCs. Deeply sampled blood TCRbeta repertoires from subjects exposed to, actively infected with, or recovered from COVID-19 were included in the dataset. The repertoires were released in a freely available public database meant as a resource for research on the immune response to SARS-CoV-2. Samples came from the ongoing ImmuneRACE study (first 160 participants) plus 1,254 subjects from 6 global collaborators. Nearly every sample came with metadata listing a de-identified subject ID, COVID-19 status, age in years and sex. Where HLA class I and class II types were available, the types were taken from metadata supplied by the sample provider, not from assay-based typing.

Note on this clone: This clone's antigen is unknown. The sample holds no much larger clone one base away, and base qualities are not on file.

Study-level results and caveats: The amount of clinical and demographic metadata varied by source and participant and was provided uncurated.

The V end loses 5 bases and the J end loses 0 bases, and a stretch of 14 bases separates them. The germline V gene encodes CDR1 SGDLS and CDR2 YYNGEE. From its cysteine to its phenylalanine, the CDR3 spans 15 amino acids. The DNA shown is the 45-base CDR3, in frame from base 1. TCRbeta CDR3 regions were amplified from genomic DNA by means of the immunoSEQ Assay, a bias-controlled multiplex PCR. In the paper's pipeline: The number of nucleated cells in each sample was estimated from the amplification of reference gene primers within the assay. To quantify the absolute abundance of each unique TCRbeta CDR3 rearrangement, sequence reads were collapsed and filtered. Productive Simpson clonality was computed per sample as the square root of Simpson's diversity index over productive rearrangements. In TCRdb, the immuneACCESS table is reduced to in-frame sequences with V and J assigned. These tables do not hold every clone; where another copy was compared, an unresolved V gene accounts for under half, and the others remain unexplained. V and J calls and clone size are those listed in that table; D and trimming were worked out from the DNA. A total of just under 90,000 clones appear in this sample, approximately 91% of them only once. Of the sample, roughly 1.7% is held by the ten largest clones.

Whole blood was collected in K2EDTA tubes by collaborating institutions according to the institutions' own protocols. For TCRbeta analysis, collaborators shipped samples as frozen whole blood, isolated PBMCs, or DNA extracted from either of those sample types. The chain links TRBV9 with TRBJ1-2; perhaps TRBD1 is the D gene, with 6 bases matching. The sequence was collected from a man between 60 and 75 years old with acute or convalescent COVID-19. Material for sequencing was peripheral blood. The CDR3 sequence is CASSKQGLANYGYTF. The sequenced DNA is TGTGCCAGCAGTAAACAGGGATTAGCTAACTATGGCTACACCTTC. With the rest looked up from the reference TRBV9 and TRBJ1-2 genes rather than sequenced, the full variable domain is DSGVTQTPKHLITATGQRVTLRCSPRSGDLSVYWYQQSLDQGLQFLIQYYNGEERAKGNILERFSAQQFPDLHSELNLSSLELGDSALYFCASSKQGLANYGYTFGSGTRLTVV.